The 20 T cell receptor beta chains in this list originate from one sample, sequenced in a study of blood T cell repertoires in COVID-19. Assay: immunoSEQ multiplex PCR; the TCRdb copy retains only in-frame clones and omits some. This sample carries 350,000 or so clones, around nine tenths of them seen once, and the ten largest clones take just over 1%. Sequencing was done on a sample of PBMCs or T cells enriched from blood (not recorded which). These receptors were taken from a woman in her twenties or thirties who had been exposed to COVID-19.

V gene TRBV7-8 combines with J gene TRBJ1-2; D not certain. The ends were cut back, 5 bases at V and 4 bases at J, with 14 bases in the middle. The CDR3 spans 14 residues. From germline, CDR1 is SGHVS and CDR2 FQNEAQ. The CDR3 region has the DNA TGTGCCAGCAGCGCCGTGACTACTAGCTATGGCTACACCTTC. Residues: CASSAVTTSYGYTF.

This clone was seen a handful of times. Here the CDR3 omits its conserved ending phenylalanine or tryptophan, so a read error is the likely source. It is unclear where the CDR3 begins or ends on the DNA, so no DNA is shown, and the CDR3 is as TCRdb lists it. The chain uses TRBV5-6 and TRBJ1-1; the table's D call of TRBD1 was not tested on the DNA. Including both end residues, the CDR3 is 9 amino acids long. Per germline, CDR1 SGHDT and CDR2 YYEEEE. The chain's CDR3 is CASSLLTPV.

The chain carries TRBV12-3 or TRBV12-4 and TRBJ2-1, with no clear D. The CDR3 is made up of 12 amino acids. With 3 bases removed from V and 7 bases from J, the gap between germline ends came to 7 bases. The CDR3 region is CASSLAYNEQFF. The DNA for the CDR3 is TGTGCCAGCAGTTTGGCTTATAATGAGCAGTTCTTC.

This chain connects TRBV28 to TRBJ1-5; 7 nucleotides agree with TRBD1. This CDR3 is 15 amino acids long. Germline assignment: CDR1 MDHEN and CDR2 SYDVKM. Trimming at V came to 1 base and at J to 6 bases, leaving 6 bases not matched to a gene. Here the CDR3 DNA reads TGTGCCAGCAGTTTATTATGGACAGGCGCTCAGCCCCAGCATTTT. Protein: CASSLLWTGAQPQHF. The full variable domain, in which reference TRBV28 and TRBJ1-5 provide the parts outside the CDR3, is DVKVTQSSRYLVKRTGEKVFLECVQDMDHENMFWYRQDPGLGLRLIYFSYDVKMKEKGDIPEGYSVSREKKERFSLILESASTNQTSMYLCASSLLWTGAQPQHFGDGTRLSIL.

The V gene is TRBV4-1, the J gene TRBJ2-6; no clear D gene. The length of the CDR3 is 17 residues. Looked up from germline, CDR1 is MGHRA and CDR2 is YSYEKL. Trimming left V 0 bases short and J 4 bases short, with 13 bases between. Here the CDR3 DNA reads TGCGCCAGCAGCCAAGATTCGGTCGGTAGCGGGGCCAACGTCCTGACTTTC. It translates to CASSQDSVGSGANVLTF.

J is TRBJ1-2 and V is TRBV30; 7 bases align to TRBD1. The V gene's germline CDR1 is GTSNPN and CDR2 SVGIG (reference sequence). The CDR3 has 13 amino acids. The trim removed 4 bases at V and 4 bases at J, leaving 6 bases unmatched. In DNA, the CDR3 is TGTGCCTGGACAGGGGGAGATAGCTATGGCTACACCTTC. It encodes CAWTGGDSYGYTF.

The genes are TRBV10-1 and TRBJ2-5; D might be TRBD1 (6 bases). Germline V lookup: CDR1 WNHNN, CDR2 SYGVQD (reference sequence). V was shortened by 2 bases and J by 4 bases, with 11 bases between the two germline ends. The CDR3 covers 14 residues. CDR3 DNA sequence: TGCGCCAGCAGTGAGCCAGGGGATGGAGAGACCCAGTACTTC. It specifies CASSEPGDGETQYF.

The rearrangement joins TRBV27 to TRBJ2-1, with TRBD2 matching 9 bases. Germline V gene lookup returns CDR1 MNHEY and CDR2 SMNVEV (reference sequence). The CDR3 sequence is 14 residues long. With 5 bases clipped from V and 7 bases from J, the junction kept 6 bases outside the gene matches. DNA of the CDR3: TGTGCCAGCAGTGCGACCGCGGGGGGGAATGAGCAGTTCTTC. This encodes CASSATAGGNEQFF.

This chain uses TRBV7-7 with TRBJ2-3; D is unresolved. V was clipped by 3 bases and J by 5 bases, with 9 bases between them. Germline CDR1 and CDR2: SSHAT and FNYEAQ (reference sequence). The CDR3 contains 13 residues. The CDR3 is CASSLGLGDTQYF. As DNA, the CDR3 is TGTGCCAGCAGCTTGGGTCTAGGAGATACGCAGTATTTT.

To note about this clone: Different DNA sequences within this sample yield the same CDR3. The V and J genes are TRBV5-1 and TRBJ2-5; TRBD1 is a possible D gene (6 bases). V lost 2 bases and J lost 1, with 9 bases in between. Germline V gene sequence: CDR1 SGHRS, CDR2 YFSETQ. The CDR3 length is 14 residues. CDR3 DNA sequence: TGCGCCAGCAGCTTCGGACAGTCCCAAGAGACCCAGTACTTC. Translating gives CASSFGQSQETQYF.

The rearrangement joins TRBV10-1 to TRBJ2-7; the D is unclear. CDR3 length: 10 amino acids. Trimming removed 8 bases at V and 11 bases at J, with 13 bases between. Germline-derived CDR1 and CDR2 are WNHNN and SYGVQD (reference sequence). CDR3 residues: CASSDSREYF. In nucleotides, the CDR3 is TGCGCCAGCTCGGATAGCCGGGAGTACTTC.

The chain has TRBV19 and TRBJ1-5; D unclear. Germline V gene data show CDR1 as LNHDA and CDR2 as SQIVND (reference sequence). The V gene lost 7 bases and the J gene lost 4 bases, with 23 bases spanning the gap. This CDR3 comprises 17 residues. The CDR3 is CASTVRGPAGWNQPQHF. For the CDR3, the DNA is TGTGCCAGTACCGTGAGAGGGCCGGCAGGATGGAATCAGCCCCAGCATTTT.

The J gene is TRBJ1-5, the V gene TRBV6-2 or TRBV6-3; 9 bases line up with TRBD1. The V gene's germline CDR1 is MNHEY and CDR2 SVGEGT. V shed 6 bases, J shed 3 bases, and the junction held 6 bases outside the gene matches. The CDR3 is made up of 15 amino acids. In DNA form, the CDR3 reads TGTGCCAGCAGCACCGGGACAGGGAACAATCAGCCCCAGCATTTT. It is translated as CASSTGTGNNQPQHF.

This clone was seen once. This sequence joins TRBV5-1 and TRBJ2-7; 9 nucleotides agree with TRBD2. Trimming removed 0 bases from V and 4 bases from J; junction bases left unmatched: 8. The germline gives CDR1 SGHRS, CDR2 YFSETQ. This CDR3 contains 16 residues. The CDR3 DNA reads TGCGCCAGCAGCTTGGGGGTCGCGACTAGCGGTTACGAGCAGTACTTC. Protein product: CASSLGVATSGYEQYF. The full variable domain, its missing parts supplied by reference TRBV5-1 and TRBJ2-7, is KAGVTQTPRYLIKTRGQQVTLSCSPISGHRSVSWYQQTPGQGLQFLFEYFSETQRNKGNFPGRFSGRQFSNSRSEMNVSTLELGDSALYLCASSLGVATSGYEQYFGPGTRLTVT.

The rearrangement uses TRBV19 and TRBJ2-5, with 12 bases aligning to TRBD2. The CDR3 sequence is 18 residues long. Germline V gene data show CDR1 as LNHDA and CDR2 as SQIVND (reference sequence). With V trimmed by 2 bases and J by 2 bases, 9 bases remained unmatched. The CDR3 protein is CASSINPGTSGPQETQYF. In DNA, the CDR3 is TGTGCCAGTAGTATAAACCCCGGGACTAGCGGGCCTCAAGAGACCCAGTACTTC.

The CDR3 loop reads CASSPPGGAGVDSSYNEQFF. In DNA, the CDR3 is TGTGCCAGCAGTCCCCCCGGGGGGGCGGGAGTAGACAGCTCCTACAATGAGCAGTTCTTC. The chain uses TRBV28 and TRBJ2-1, with 8 positions matching TRBD2. In germline, CDR1 is MDHEN, CDR2 SYDVKM. V gave up 5 bases and J gave up 0 bases; unmatched junction bases: 18. This CDR3 spans 20 amino acids.

The V and J genes are TRBV10-3 and TRBJ2-7, with 7 nucleotides matching TRBD1. With V trimmed by 8 bases and J by 7 bases, 11 bases remained unmatched. Germline CDR1 is ENHRY and CDR2 is SYGVKD. The length of the CDR3 is 13 residues. This chain's CDR3 is CAIGVDRLVEQYF. CDR3 DNA: TGTGCCATCGGGGTGGACAGGTTAGTGGAGCAGTACTTC.

The chain carries TRBV6-6 and TRBJ1-2; 7 nucleotides agree with TRBD1. Germline V CDR1 and CDR2: MNHNY, SVGAGI (reference sequence). V shed 4 bases and J 5 bases; nucleotides not matched to a gene: 7. This CDR3 has 14 residues. The CDR3 is CASSSQGGVYGYTF. The CDR3 DNA reads TGTGCCAGCAGTTCCCAGGGGGGAGTATATGGCTACACCTTC.

The chain links TRBV27 to TRBJ1-1, with D possibly matching TRBD1 (5 bases). The CDR3 length is 18 residues. Germline V gene lookup returns CDR1 MNHEY and CDR2 SMNVEV (reference sequence). The germline V and J ends were trimmed by 3 bases and 2 bases, with 22 bases remaining between them. CDR3 sequence: CASSLIRARGTQNTEAFF. In DNA, the CDR3 is TGTGCCAGCAGTTTGATCCGGGCCCGAGGGACTCAAAACACTGAAGCTTTCTTT.

The chain is built from TRBV4-2 and TRBJ2-5; TRBD2 aligns across 8 bases. Germline loops: CDR1 LGHNA, CDR2 YNFKEQ. V lost 1 base to trimming and J lost 0 bases; unmatched junction nucleotides: 7. CDR3 size: 17 residues. CDR3 coding DNA: TGTGCCAGCAGCCAAGTTCCTGCTAGCGGGTACCAAGAGACCCAGTACTTC. Protein sequence: CASSQVPASGYQETQYF.